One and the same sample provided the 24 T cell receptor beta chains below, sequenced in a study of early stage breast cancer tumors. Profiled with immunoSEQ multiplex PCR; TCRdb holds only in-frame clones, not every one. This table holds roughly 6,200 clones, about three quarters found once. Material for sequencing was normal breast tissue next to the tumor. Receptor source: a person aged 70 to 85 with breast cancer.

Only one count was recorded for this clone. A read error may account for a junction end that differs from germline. CDR3 DNA sequence: TGTGTCAGCACAGGCTCCGTATACGAGCAGTACTTC. Its protein is CVSTGSVYEQYF. The chain carries TRBV7-7 and TRBJ2-7; possibly TRBD1 for D (5 bases). The CDR3 has 12 amino acids. In germline, CDR1 is SSHAT, CDR2 FNYEAQ (reference sequence).

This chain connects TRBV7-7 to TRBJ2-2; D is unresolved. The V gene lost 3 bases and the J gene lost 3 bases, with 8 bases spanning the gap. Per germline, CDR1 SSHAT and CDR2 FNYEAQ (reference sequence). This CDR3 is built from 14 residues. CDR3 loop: CASSFNRDTGELFF. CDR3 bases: TGTGCCAGCAGCTTTAATCGGGACACCGGGGAGCTGTTTTTT.

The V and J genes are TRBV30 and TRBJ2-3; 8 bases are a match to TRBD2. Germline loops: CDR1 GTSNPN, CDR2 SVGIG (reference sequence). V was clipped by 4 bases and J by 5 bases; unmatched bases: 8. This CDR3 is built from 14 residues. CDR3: CAWIGSGAIDTQYF. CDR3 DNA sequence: TGTGCCTGGATCGGTAGCGGGGCAATAGATACGCAGTATTTT.

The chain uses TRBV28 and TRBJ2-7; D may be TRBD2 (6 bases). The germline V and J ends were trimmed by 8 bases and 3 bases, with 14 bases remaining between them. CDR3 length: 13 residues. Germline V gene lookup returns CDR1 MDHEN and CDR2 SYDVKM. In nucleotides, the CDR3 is TGTGCCAGCTTCGGGGCGGGAAGCTACGAGCAGTACTTC. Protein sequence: CASFGAGSYEQYF.

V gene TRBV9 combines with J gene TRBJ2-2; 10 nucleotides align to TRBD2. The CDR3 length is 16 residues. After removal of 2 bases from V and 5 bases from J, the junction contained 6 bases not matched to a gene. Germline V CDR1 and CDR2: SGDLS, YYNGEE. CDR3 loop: CASSVGGAGGTGELFF. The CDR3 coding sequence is TGTGCCAGCAGCGTTGGAGGAGCGGGAGGGACCGGGGAGCTGTTTTTT.

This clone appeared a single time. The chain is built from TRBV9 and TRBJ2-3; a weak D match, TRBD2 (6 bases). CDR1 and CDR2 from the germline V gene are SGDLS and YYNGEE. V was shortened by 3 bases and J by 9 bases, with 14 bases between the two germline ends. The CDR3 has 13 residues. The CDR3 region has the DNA TGTGCCAGCAGCGAGGACGTCGGGAGAACGCAGTATTTT. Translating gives CASSEDVGRTQYF.

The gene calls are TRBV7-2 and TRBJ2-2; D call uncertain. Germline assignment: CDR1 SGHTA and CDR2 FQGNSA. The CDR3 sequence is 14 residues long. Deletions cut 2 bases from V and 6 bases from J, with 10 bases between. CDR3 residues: CASSLILVSGELFF. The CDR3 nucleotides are TGTGCCAGCAGCTTAATATTAGTCTCCGGGGAGCTGTTTTTT.

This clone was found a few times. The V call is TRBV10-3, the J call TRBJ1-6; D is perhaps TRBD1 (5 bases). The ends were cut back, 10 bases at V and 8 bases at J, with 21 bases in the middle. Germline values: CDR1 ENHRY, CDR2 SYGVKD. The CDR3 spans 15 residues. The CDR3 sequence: CARIQASGGDSPLHF. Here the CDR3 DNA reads TGTGCCAGGATACAGGCGTCTGGCGGTGATTCACCCCTCCACTTT.

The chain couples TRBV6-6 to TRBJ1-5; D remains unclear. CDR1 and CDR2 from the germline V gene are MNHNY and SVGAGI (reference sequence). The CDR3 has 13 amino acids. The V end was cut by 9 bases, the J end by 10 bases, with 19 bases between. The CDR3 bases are TGTGCCAGTACCCCCGGACTCCCACTCCCCCAGCATTTT. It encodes CASTPGLPLPQHF.

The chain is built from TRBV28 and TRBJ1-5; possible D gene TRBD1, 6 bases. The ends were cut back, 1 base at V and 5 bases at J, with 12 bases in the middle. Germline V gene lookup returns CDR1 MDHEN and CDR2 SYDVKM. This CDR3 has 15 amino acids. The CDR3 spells CASSLSRGGDQPQHF. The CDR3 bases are TGTGCCAGCAGTTTATCCAGGGGAGGGGATCAGCCCCAGCATTTT.

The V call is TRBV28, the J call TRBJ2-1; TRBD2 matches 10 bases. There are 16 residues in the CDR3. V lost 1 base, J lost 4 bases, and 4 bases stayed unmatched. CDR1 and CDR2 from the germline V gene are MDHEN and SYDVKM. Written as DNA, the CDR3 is TGTGCCAGCAGTTTATCGACTAGCGGGTCGTACAATGAGCAGTTCTTC. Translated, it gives CASSLSTSGSYNEQFF.

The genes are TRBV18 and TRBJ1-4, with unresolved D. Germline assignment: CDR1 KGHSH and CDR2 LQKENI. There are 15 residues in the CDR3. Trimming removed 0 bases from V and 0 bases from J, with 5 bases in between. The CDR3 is CASSPPSATNEKLFF. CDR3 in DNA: TGTGCCAGCTCACCACCGTCTGCAACTAATGAAAAACTGTTTTTT.

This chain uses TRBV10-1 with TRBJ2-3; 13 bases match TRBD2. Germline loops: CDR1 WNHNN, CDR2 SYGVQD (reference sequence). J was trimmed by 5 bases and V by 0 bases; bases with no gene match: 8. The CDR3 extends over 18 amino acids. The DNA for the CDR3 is TGCGCCAGCAGTGAGTCTGGGCGACTAGCGGGAGGAATAGATACGCAGTATTTT. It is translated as CASSESGRLAGGIDTQYF.

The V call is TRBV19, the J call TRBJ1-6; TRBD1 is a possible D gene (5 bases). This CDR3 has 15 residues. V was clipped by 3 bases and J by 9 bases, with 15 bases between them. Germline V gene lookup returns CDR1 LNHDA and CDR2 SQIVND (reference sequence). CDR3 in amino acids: CASSMGQGSFSPLHF. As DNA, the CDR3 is TGTGCCAGTAGTATGGGCCAGGGATCTTTTTCACCCCTCCACTTT. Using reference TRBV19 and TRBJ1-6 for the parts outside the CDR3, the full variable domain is DGGITQSPKYLFRKEGQNVTLSCEQNLNHDAMYWYRQDPGQGLRLIYYSQIVNDFQKGDIAEGYSVSREKKESFPLTVTSAQKNPTAFYLCASSMGQGSFSPLHFGNGTRLTVT.

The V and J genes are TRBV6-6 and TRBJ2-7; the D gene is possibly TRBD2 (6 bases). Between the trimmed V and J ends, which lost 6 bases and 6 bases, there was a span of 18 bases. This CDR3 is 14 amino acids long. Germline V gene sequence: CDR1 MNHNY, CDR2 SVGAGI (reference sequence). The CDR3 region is CASSGTGPPTEQYF. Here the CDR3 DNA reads TGTGCCAGCAGCGGGACTGGACCTCCAACCGAGCAGTACTTC.

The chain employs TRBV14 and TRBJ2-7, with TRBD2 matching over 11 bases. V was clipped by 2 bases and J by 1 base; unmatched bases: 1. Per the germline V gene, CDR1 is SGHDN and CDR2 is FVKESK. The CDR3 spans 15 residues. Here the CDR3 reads CASSQLAGGSYEQYF. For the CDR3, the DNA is TGTGCCAGCAGCCAATTAGCGGGAGGGTCCTACGAGCAGTACTTC.

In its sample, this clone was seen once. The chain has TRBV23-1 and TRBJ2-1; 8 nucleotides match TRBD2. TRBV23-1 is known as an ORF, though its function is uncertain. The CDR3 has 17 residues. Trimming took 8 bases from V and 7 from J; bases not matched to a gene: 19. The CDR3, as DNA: TGCGCCAGCGGCGTCGGACCCCGGGAGGGTCGGGGGAATGAGCAGTTCTTC. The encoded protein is CASGVGPREGRGNEQFF.

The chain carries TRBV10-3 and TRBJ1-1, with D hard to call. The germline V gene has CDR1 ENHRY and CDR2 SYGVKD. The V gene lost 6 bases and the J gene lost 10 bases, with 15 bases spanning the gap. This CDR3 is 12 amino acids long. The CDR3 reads CAISPGLEGAFF. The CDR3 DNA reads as TGTGCCATCAGCCCAGGACTTGAGGGAGCTTTCTTT.

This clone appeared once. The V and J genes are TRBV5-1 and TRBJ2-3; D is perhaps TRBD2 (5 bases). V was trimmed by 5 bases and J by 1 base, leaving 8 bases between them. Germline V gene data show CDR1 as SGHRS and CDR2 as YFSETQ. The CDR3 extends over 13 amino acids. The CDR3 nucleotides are TGCGCCAGCAGTAGGACTCGCACAGATACGCAGTATTTT. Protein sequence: CASSRTRTDTQYF.

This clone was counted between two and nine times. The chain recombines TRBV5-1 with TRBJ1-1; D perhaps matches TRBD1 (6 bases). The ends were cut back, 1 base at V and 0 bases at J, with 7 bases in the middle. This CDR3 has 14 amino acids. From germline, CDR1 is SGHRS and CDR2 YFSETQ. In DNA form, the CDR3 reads TGCGCCAGCAGCTTGACAGGGATGAACACTGAAGCTTTCTTT. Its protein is CASSLTGMNTEAFF.

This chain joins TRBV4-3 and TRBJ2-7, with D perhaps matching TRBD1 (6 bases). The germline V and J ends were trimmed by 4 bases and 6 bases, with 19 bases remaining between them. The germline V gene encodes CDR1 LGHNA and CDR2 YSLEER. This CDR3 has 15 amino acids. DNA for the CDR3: TGCGCCAGCAGCCTGACGGCCACAGGGCAAGGCGAGCAGTACTTC. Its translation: CASSLTATGQGEQYF.

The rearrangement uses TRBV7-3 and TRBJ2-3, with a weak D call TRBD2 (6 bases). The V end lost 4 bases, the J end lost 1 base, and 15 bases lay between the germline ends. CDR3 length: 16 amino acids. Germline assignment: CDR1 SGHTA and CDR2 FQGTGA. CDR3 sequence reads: CASSSQGRDGTDTQYF. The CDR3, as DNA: TGTGCCAGCAGCTCCCAAGGGCGGGATGGCACAGATACGCAGTATTTT.

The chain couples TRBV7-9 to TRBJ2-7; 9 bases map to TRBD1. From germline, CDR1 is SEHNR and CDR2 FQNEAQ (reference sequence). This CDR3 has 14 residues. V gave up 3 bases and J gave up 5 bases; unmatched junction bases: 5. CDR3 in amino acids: CASSFYRGQDEQYF. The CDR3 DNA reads TGTGCCAGCAGCTTCTACAGGGGGCAAGACGAGCAGTACTTC.

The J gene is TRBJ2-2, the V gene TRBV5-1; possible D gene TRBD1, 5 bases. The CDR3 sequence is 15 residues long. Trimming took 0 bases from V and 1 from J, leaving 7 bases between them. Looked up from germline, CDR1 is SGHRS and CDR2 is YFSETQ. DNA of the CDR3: TGCGCCAGCAGCTTGGGCGGACAGAACACCGGGGAGCTGTTTTTT. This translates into CASSLGGQNTGELFF.